Listed below are T cell receptor beta chains from one sample, sequenced in a study of OX40 agonist ivuxolimab in advanced cancers. Some clones are missing from TCRdb's copy, which holds only in-frame ones; the method was immunoSEQ multiplex PCR. The sample shows around 61,000 clones, around 93% of them seen only once. This material consisted of CD4+ or CD8+ T cells sorted from blood, taken in a trial of the OX40 agonist ivuxolimab. These receptors were taken from an adult with an advanced solid tumor such as melanoma, head and neck, liver or kidney cancer. The CDR3 runs from the conserved cysteine through the conserved F or W. D genes are given only for firm matches. Only part of the rows carry a size: once, few, many, or a class if the clone is expanded.

>TRBD1|TRBV15|TRBJ2-1|.|16
TGTGCCACCAGCAGTGCCGGGACAGGGTGGTTGGATGAGCAGTTCTTC
CATSSAGTGWLDEQFF
>.|TRBV27|TRBJ2-7|once|17
.
CASSSSKGERKPYEQYF
>.|TRBV4-2|TRBJ2-5|.|13
TGTGCCAGCAGCCAGGGGGGTAAAGAGACCCAGTACTTC
CASSQGGKETQYF
>TRBD2|TRBV6-6|TRBJ2-3|.|13
TGTGCCAGCAGTGGACTAGGAGTGGATACGCAGTATTTT
CASSGLGVDTQYF
>.|TRBV6-5|TRBJ2-1|.|13
TGTGCCAGCAGTTACTCTGCCTACAATGAGCAGTTCTTC
CASSYSAYNEQFF
>.|TRBV27|TRBJ2-6|once|14
TGTGCCAGCAGTACCCTCTCTGGGGCCAACGTCCTGACTTTC
CASSTLSGANVLTF
>TRBD2|TRBV9|TRBJ2-1|.|16
TGTGCCAGCAGCGTGGGTGTAGCGGGGGAATACAATGAGCAGTTCTTC
CASSVGVAGEYNEQFF
>.|TRBV19|TRBJ1-2|once|11
TGTGCCAGTAGTATAAGGTGTGGCTACACCTTC
CASSIRCGYTF
>.|TRBV13|TRBJ2-7|.|15
TGTGCCAGCAGCTTTTCGACAGGAAGCTCCTACGAGCAGTACTTC
CASSFSTGSSYEQYF
>TRBD1|TRBV5-4|TRBJ1-2|.|14
TGTGCCAGCAGCTTACAGGGGGCCGGCTATGGCTACACCTTC
CASSLQGAGYGYTF
>.|TRBV10-3|TRBJ2-3|.|13
TGTGCCATCAGTGAGGAAAGCACAGATACGCAGTATTTT
CAISEESTDTQYF
>.|TRBV6-5|TRBJ1-5|.|15
TGTGCCAGCAGTTACGGTCCATACCCCAATCAGCCCCAGCATTTT
CASSYGPYPNQPQHF
>.|TRBV15|TRBJ1-5|.|12
TGTGCCACCAGCAGAGAGAGTCAGCCCCAGCATTTT
CATSRESQPQHF
>.|TRBV11-2|TRBJ1-3|.|13
TGTGCCAGCAGCTTCGGGGGGGTGGACACCATATATTTT
CASSFGGVDTIYF
>TRBD2|TRBV4-3|TRBJ2-1|.|16
TGCGCCAGCAGCCAAGATCTAGCGGGAGGGCCGGGGGAGCAGTTCTTC
CASSQDLAGGPGEQFF
>.|TRBV30|TRBJ2-1|once|13
TGTGCCTGGAGTGACGGGGGGCTCAATGAGCAGTTCTTC
CAWSDGGLNEQFF
>TRBD1|TRBV7-2|TRBJ1-5|.|15
TGTGCCAGCAGCTTAGGGGCACAGGGGACACGGCCCCAGCATTTT
CASSLGAQGTRPQHF
>.|TRBV29-1|TRBJ2-3|.|14
TGCAGCGCCCATCGCCAGGGGCGGCCAGATACGCAGTATTTT
CSAHRQGRPDTQYF
>.|TRBV29-1|TRBJ1-2|.|12
TGCAGCACCTACCCGATAGACTATGGCTACACCTTC
CSTYPIDYGYTF
>TRBD1|TRBV10-3|TRBJ1-1|.|15
TGTGCCATCAGTGATGGGGACAGATTGAACACTGAAGCTTTCTTT
CAISDGDRLNTEAFF
>.|TRBV19|TRBJ1-5|.|15
TGTGCCAGTAAGGAACAGGACGTTGGGAGTCAGCCCCAGCATTTT
CASKEQDVGSQPQHF
>.|TRBV7-3|TRBJ2-5|.|13
TGTGCCAGCAGCTTAACAGTTGGAGAGACCCAGTACTTC
CASSLTVGETQYF
>.|TRBV15|TRBJ1-3|.|16
TGTGCCACCAGCGGCCGACGGGGGCTCCGAGGAAACACCATATATTTT
CATSGRRGLRGNTIYF
>.|TRBV28|TRBJ1-5|.|15
TGTGCCAGCAGCGCAGGAGCATATAGCAATCAGCCCCAGCATTTT
CASSAGAYSNQPQHF
>.|TRBV5-1|TRBJ1-5|once|16
TGCGCCAGCAGCTTGGGTTTCGAGGGGAGCAATCAGCCCCAGCATTTT
CASSLGFEGSNQPQHF
>TRBD1|TRBV27|TRBJ2-7|.|14
TGTGCCAGTCGCAGGGGGATACAGGGGTACGAGCAGTACTTC
CASRRGIQGYEQYF
>.|TRBV6-1|TRBJ2-1|.|14
TGTGCCAGCAGTGAAGTCGGGGTATACAATGAGCAGTTCTTC
CASSEVGVYNEQFF
>.|TRBV4-3|TRBJ1-2|.|14
TGCGCCAGCAGCCAAGATCTTGGGTCCTATGGCTACACCTTC
CASSQDLGSYGYTF
>TRBD1|TRBV29-1|TRBJ2-1|.|13
TGCAGCGTCCCGGGACAGAGAGTCAATGAGCAGTTCTTC
CSVPGQRVNEQFF
>.|TRBV28|TRBJ1-1|once|14
TGTGCCAGCAAATTTGGCACTAGGGGAACTGAAGCTTTCTTT
CASKFGTRGTEAFF
>.|TRBV2|TRBJ1-2|.|15
TGTGCCAGCGTCTTACGAGGAGAACAAAACTATGGCTACACCTTC
CASVLRGEQNYGYTF
>TRBD2|TRBV28|TRBJ2-3|.|15
TGTGCCAGCAGTTTGATTGGACTAGTGACAGATACGCAGTATTTT
CASSLIGLVTDTQYF
>.|TRBV27|TRBJ2-5|.|15
TGTGCCAGCAGATTCTTAGGGGGGCCCGTTGAGACCCAGTACTTC
CASRFLGGPVETQYF
>TRBD2|TRBV9|TRBJ2-1|once|17
TGTGCCAGCAGCGAGAGCGGGAGGGGTGCTTTTTACAATGAGCAGTTCTTC
CASSESGRGAFYNEQFF
>.|TRBV9|TRBJ2-2|.|14
TGTGCCAGCAGCGTAATGGGAAACACCGGGGAGCTGTTTTTT
CASSVMGNTGELFF
>.|TRBV4-2|TRBJ2-7|.|13
TGTGCCAGCAGCCAAGGAGTCTTCTACGAGCAGTACTTC
CASSQGVFYEQYF
>.|TRBV11-3|TRBJ2-1|.|12
TGTGCCAGCAGCTTCACAACCTATGAGCAGTTCTTC
CASSFTTYEQFF
>.|TRBV30|TRBJ2-1|.|12
TGTGCCTGGAGAGAGTCTAGTCGAATCCCGTTCTTC
CAWRESSRIPFF
>TRBD2|TRBV4-3|TRBJ2-3|.|14
TGCGCCAGCAGCCAAGCGGGAGGTACAGATACGCAGTATTTT
CASSQAGGTDTQYF
>.|TRBV28|TRBJ1-6|.|17
TGTGCCAGCAGTTGGTGGGGGGCCAGCTCCTATAATTCACCCCTCCACTTT
CASSWWGASSYNSPLHF
>.|TRBV19|TRBJ1-5|once|13
TGTGCCAGTAGTTCGACAGTCAATCAGCCCCAGCATTTT
CASSSTVNQPQHF
>.|TRBV29-1|TRBJ2-1|.|11
TGCAGCGTTCTCTTCCACAATGAGCAGTTCTTC
CSVLFHNEQFF
>.|TRBV7-2|TRBJ1-6|.|17
TGTGCCAGCAGGGGACTCGGGGGGGGCAAGAATAATTCACCCCTCCACTTT
CASRGLGGGKNNSPLHF
>.|TRBV7-8|TRBJ2-3|.|15
TGTGCCAGCAGCTTAGTGCAGGAGACCACAGATACGCAGTATTTT
CASSLVQETTDTQYF
>.|TRBV4-3|TRBJ1-6|.|13
TGCGCCAGCAGCCAAGATCGGGAATCACCCCTCCACTTT
CASSQDRESPLHF
>TRBD1|TRBV19|TRBJ2-7|.|15
TGTGCCAGTAGTGGCGAGGACAGGGCCCCCTACGAGCAGTACTTC
CASSGEDRAPYEQYF
>.|TRBV11-3|TRBJ2-7|.|17
TGTGCCAGCAGCTTAGGCGTCGGCAGAACGAGCTCCTACGAGCAGTACTTC
CASSLGVGRTSSYEQYF
>.|TRBV4-3|TRBJ2-2|.|15
TGCGCCAGCAGCCAAGCACAGGGTAGCACCGGGGAGCTGTTTTTT
CASSQAQGSTGELFF
>.|TRBV19|TRBJ2-6|once|18
TGTGCCAGTAGGGCGACAGGAGCAGTCGCCCCTGGGGCCAACGTCCTGACTTTC
CASRATGAVAPGANVLTF
>TRBD2|TRBV6-5|TRBJ2-7|.|16
TGTGCCAGCAGTTTCATAACTAGCGGGGGGATATACGAGCAGTACTTC
CASSFITSGGIYEQYF
>.|TRBV28|TRBJ2-7|once|14
TGTGCCAGCAGTTTCGTGCAGATCTCCTACGAGCAGTACTTC
CASSFVQISYEQYF
>TRBD1|TRBV6-5|TRBJ1-5|.|14
TGTGCCAGCAGTAACAGGGGAGGCAATCAGCCCCAGCATTTT
CASSNRGGNQPQHF
>TRBD2|TRBV6-5|TRBJ2-3|.|15
TGTGCCAGCAGTTACTCGACTAGCGGAGGGGGGACGCAGTATTTT
CASSYSTSGGGTQYF
>.|TRBV2|TRBJ2-2|few|17
TGTGCCAGCAGTGAACCAGCGGAGACCGCGAACACCGGGGAGCTGTTTTTT
CASSEPAETANTGELFF